The present T cell receptor beta chain was sequenced within a study of graft-versus-host responses after intestinal transplantation. Study summary: Among the recipients, transplants were multivisceral, liver-intestinal, or isolated intestinal.

Study-level results: GvH clones detected in recipient marrow included some appearing first in ileum or blood.

Measured with immunoSEQ multiplex PCR; TCRdb has only the in-frame clones, and not every one. The profile shows approximately 88,000 clones, approximately 87% of them singletons. A remark on this clone: The antigen is unknown.

This CDR3 has 14 amino acids. Germline lookup yields CDR1 SGHRS and CDR2 YFSETQ. The germline V and J ends were trimmed by 6 bases and 5 bases, with 14 bases remaining between them. The receptor was isolated from a human donor who received an intestinal transplant. V is TRBV5-1 and J is TRBJ1-4, with D possibly TRBD1 on 5 matching bases. The sequencing here drew on unstimulated CD4+ T cells sorted from spleen or lymph node cells, taken before intestinal transplant. DNA of the CDR3: TGCGCCAGCACCCCGGGGGGGAGGAATGAAAAACTGTTTTTT. Its protein product is CASTPGGRNEKLFF.